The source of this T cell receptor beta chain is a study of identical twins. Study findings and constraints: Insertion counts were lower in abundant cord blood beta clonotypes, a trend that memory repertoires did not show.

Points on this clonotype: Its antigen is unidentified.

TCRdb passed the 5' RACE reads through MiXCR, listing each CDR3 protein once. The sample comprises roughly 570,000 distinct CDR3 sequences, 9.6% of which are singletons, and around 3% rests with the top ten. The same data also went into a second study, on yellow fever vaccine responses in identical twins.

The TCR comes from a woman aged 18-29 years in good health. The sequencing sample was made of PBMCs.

Here the CDR3 reads CASSYPSGSREQFF. CDR3 DNA: TGTGCCAGCAGCTACCCTAGCGGGAGTAGGGAGCAGTTCTTC. The rearrangement uses TRBV7-9 and TRBJ2-1, with 10 nucleotides matching TRBD2. V dropped 4 bases and J dropped 10; count of bases not matched to a gene: 7. Germline V gene sequence: CDR1 SEHNR, CDR2 FQNEAQ (reference sequence). The CDR3 extends over 14 amino acids.